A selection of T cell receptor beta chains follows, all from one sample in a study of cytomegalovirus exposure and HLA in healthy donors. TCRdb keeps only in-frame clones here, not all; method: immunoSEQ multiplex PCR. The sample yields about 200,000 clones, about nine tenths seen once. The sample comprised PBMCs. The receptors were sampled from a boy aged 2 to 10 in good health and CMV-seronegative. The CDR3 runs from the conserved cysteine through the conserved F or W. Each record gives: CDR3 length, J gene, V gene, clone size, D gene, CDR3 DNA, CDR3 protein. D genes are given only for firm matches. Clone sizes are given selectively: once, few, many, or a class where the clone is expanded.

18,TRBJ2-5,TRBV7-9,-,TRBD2,TGTGCCAGCAGCTTAGTATCGTCGGGACTAGCGGGCAAAGAGACCCAGTACTTC,CASSLVSSGLAGKETQYF
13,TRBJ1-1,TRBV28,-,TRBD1,TGTGCCAGCATTACAGGGGCCGGGACTGAAGCTTTCTTT,CASITGAGTEAFF
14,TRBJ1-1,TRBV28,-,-,TGTGCCAGCTCGCTAGGGAGAATGAACACTGAAGCTTTCTTT,CASSLGRMNTEAFF
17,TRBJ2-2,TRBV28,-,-,TGTGCCAGCAGTTCCGACCTCGACAGGCGTGGCACCGGGGAGCTGTTTTTT,CASSSDLDRRGTGELFF
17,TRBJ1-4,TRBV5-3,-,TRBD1,TGTGCCAGAAGCCGGCCGAACAGGGGGGAGGGGTATGAAAAACTGTTTTTT,CARSRPNRGEGYEKLFF
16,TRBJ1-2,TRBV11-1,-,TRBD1,TGTGCCAGCAGCGATTACGTGGGACAGGATAACTATGGCTACACCTTC,CASSDYVGQDNYGYTF
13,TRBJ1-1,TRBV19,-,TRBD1,TGTGCCAGTAAGACAGGGGTGAACACTGAAGCTTTCTTT,CASKTGVNTEAFF
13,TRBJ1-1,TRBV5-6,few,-,TGTGCCAGCAACTACAGGGTCGGCACTGAAGCTTTCTTT,CASNYRVGTEAFF
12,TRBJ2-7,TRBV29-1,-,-,TGCAGTTGGTGGGGGGACCGCTACGAGCAGTACTTC,CSWWGDRYEQYF
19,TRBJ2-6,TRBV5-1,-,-,TGCGCCAGCAGCCCCGCGGGCCGCTCACGGACCCTGGGGGCCAACGTCCTGACTTTC,CASSPAGRSRTLGANVLTF
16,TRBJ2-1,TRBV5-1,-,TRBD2,TGCGCCAGCAGCTCCTCAGCAGCGGGAGGGAGAAATGAGCAGTTCTTC,CASSSSAAGGRNEQFF
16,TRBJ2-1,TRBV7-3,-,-,TGTGCCAGCAGCTTAAGGCCAGGTAGCTCCTACAATGAGCAGTTCTTC,CASSLRPGSSYNEQFF
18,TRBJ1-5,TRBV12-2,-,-,TGTGCAAGTCGCTTAGCGACAGGGGAAGGGTATAGCAATCAGCCCCAGCATTTT,CASRLATGEGYSNQPQHF
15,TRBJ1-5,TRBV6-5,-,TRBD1,TGTGCCAGCAGTTACGATCGGGACAGTAATCAGCCCCAGCATTTT,CASSYDRDSNQPQHF
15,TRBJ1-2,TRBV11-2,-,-,TGTGCCAGCAGCTTAACGACAGTAGCTAACCATGGCTACACCTTC,CASSLTTVANHGYTF
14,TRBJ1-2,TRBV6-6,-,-,TGTGCCAGCAGTTACTCGGGCGGGAACTATGGCTACACCTTC,CASSYSGGNYGYTF
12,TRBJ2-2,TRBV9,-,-,TGTGCCAGTCGGGGGTACACCGGGGAGCTGTTTTTT,CASRGYTGELFF
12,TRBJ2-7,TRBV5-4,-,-,TGTGCCAGCAGCTCCCCTACGCGGGAGCAGTACTTC,CASSSPTREQYF
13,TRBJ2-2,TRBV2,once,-,TGTGCCAGCAGTGTTGGCGGGGCCGGGGAGCTGTTTTTT,CASSVGGAGELFF
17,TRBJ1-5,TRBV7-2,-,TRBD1,TGTGCCAGCAGCTCCAACCCGACAGGGTTTAGCAATCAGCCCCAGCATTTT,CASSSNPTGFSNQPQHF
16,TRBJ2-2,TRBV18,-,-,TGTGCCAGCTCACCACCGGGACACATCTTCACCGGGGAGCTGTTTTTT,CASSPPGHIFTGELFF
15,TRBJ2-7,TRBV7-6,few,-,TGTGCCAGCAGCTTAGCGGTTGGCCACTCCTACGAGCAGTACTTC,CASSLAVGHSYEQYF
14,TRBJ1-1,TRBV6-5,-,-,TGTGCCAGCAGTTACTCGAGTGACAGAACTGAAGCTTTCTTT,CASSYSSDRTEAFF
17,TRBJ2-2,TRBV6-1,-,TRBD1,TGTGCCAGCAGTGGATTGGGGACAGGGGCGGGCACCGGGGAGCTGTTTTTT,CASSGLGTGAGTGELFF
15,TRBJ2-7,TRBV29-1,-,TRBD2,TGCAGCGTTGAAGGGGAAGCGGGAGTTTCCTACGAGCAGTACTTC,CSVEGEAGVSYEQYF
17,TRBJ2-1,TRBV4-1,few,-,TGCGCCAGCAGCCAAAAGAGGCCGGAGGGGTCCAACAATGAGCAGTTCTTC,CASSQKRPEGSNNEQFF
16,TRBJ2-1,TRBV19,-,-,TGTGCCAGTAGTTTCCCCGGGACTGGGGCTTACAATGAGCAGTTCTTC,CASSFPGTGAYNEQFF
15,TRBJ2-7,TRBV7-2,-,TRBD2,TGTGCCAGCAGCCCATTACTAGCGGGGGGTTACGAGCAGTACTTC,CASSPLLAGGYEQYF
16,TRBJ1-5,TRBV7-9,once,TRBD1,TGTGCCAGCAGCGGACAGGGTGAATTTAGCAATCAGCCCCAGCATTTT,CASSGQGEFSNQPQHF
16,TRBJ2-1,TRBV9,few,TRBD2,TGTGCCAGCAGCGCGCTAATAGCGGGATCAAGCAATGAGCAGTTCTTC,CASSALIAGSSNEQFF
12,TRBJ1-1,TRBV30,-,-,TGTGCCTGGAGTGTACAGTGGGCCGGAGCTTTCTTT,CAWSVQWAGAFF
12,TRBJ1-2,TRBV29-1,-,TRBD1,TGCAGCGCCCTGACAGGGGTAGGTGGCTACACCTTC,CSALTGVGGYTF
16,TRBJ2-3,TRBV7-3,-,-,TGTGCCAGCAGCTTATTGGCGACTGGGAGCACAGATACGCAGTATTTT,CASSLLATGSTDTQYF
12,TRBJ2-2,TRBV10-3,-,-,TGTGCCATCGCGACGAACACCGGGGAGCTGTTTTTT,CAIATNTGELFF
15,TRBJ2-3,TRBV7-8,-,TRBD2,TGTGCCAGCAGCTTAGTCGCGGGAGTTGGAGATACGCAGTATTTT,CASSLVAGVGDTQYF
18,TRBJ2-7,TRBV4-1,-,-,TGCGCCAGCAGCCAAGCCCCAGAAACAGGTTTGTCTCTCTACGAGCAGTACTTC,CASSQAPETGLSLYEQYF
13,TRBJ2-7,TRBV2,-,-,TGTGCCAGCAGTGCCACCAACGGGTACGAGCAGTACTTC,CASSATNGYEQYF
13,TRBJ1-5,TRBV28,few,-,TGTGCCAGCGAGGCAGGGGCCAATCAGCCCCAGCATTTT,CASEAGANQPQHF
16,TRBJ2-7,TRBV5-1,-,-,TGCGCCAGCAGCTCCGGAAGTAGGGACACATTCTACGAGCAGTACTTC,CASSSGSRDTFYEQYF
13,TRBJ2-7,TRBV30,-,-,TGTGCCTGGAGTGCGGTGGTCGGCTACGAGCAGTACTTC,CAWSAVVGYEQYF
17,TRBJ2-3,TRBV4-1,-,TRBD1,TGCGCCAGCAGCCAAAAACCGGCGACAGGGTTCACAGATACGCAGTATTTT,CASSQKPATGFTDTQYF
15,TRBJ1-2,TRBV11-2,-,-,TGTGCCAGCAGCCCAGGACACCTCGGCACCTATGGCTACACCTTC,CASSPGHLGTYGYTF
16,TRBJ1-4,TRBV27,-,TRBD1,TGTGCCAGCAGCCCCCCCGGGACAGTCTCTAATGAAAAACTGTTTTTT,CASSPPGTVSNEKLFF
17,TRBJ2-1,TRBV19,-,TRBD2,TGTGCCACCGCTCCGGGGACTAGCGGGAGTTCGTACAATGAGCAGTTCTTC,CATAPGTSGSSYNEQFF
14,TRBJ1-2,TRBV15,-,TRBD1,TGTGCCACCAGCGGGGACAGGGGGAAATTAGGCTACACCTTC,CATSGDRGKLGYTF
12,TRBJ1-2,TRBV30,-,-,TGTGCCTGGAGTGTCGGGGTTGAGGGCTACACCTTC,CAWSVGVEGYTF
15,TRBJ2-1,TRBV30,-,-,TGTGCCTGGAGTGTGGGTCAGGGGTCCTACAATGAGCAGTTCTTC,CAWSVGQGSYNEQFF
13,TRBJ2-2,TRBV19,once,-,TGTGCCAGTGGGGCGGGACCTACCGGGGAGCTGTTTTTT,CASGAGPTGELFF
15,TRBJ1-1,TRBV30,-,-,TGTGCCTGGAGGACTTTGCGAGTTGGGAACACTGAAGCTTTCTTT,CAWRTLRVGNTEAFF
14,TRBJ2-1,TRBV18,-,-,TGTGCCAGCTCACCGCCCAGCTCCTACAATGAGCAGTTCTTC,CASSPPSSYNEQFF
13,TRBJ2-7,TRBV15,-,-,TGTGCCACCAGCCCCCGGGACTCCTACGAGCAGTACTTC,CATSPRDSYEQYF
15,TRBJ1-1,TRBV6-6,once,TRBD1,TGTGCCAGCACATTGTGGACAGGGACTAACACTGAAGCTTTCTTT,CASTLWTGTNTEAFF
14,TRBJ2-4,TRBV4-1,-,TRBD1,TGCGCCAGCAGCCAAGCAGGGGGTAGGAACATTCAGTACTTC,CASSQAGGRNIQYF
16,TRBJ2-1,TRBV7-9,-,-,TGTTCCAGCAGCCCGTCCACAGGGTTTTTGGGTAATGAGCAGTTCTTC,CSSSPSTGFLGNEQFF
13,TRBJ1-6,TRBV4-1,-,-,TGCGCCAGCAGCCGGGAGGGGAATTCACCCCTCCACTTT,CASSREGNSPLHF
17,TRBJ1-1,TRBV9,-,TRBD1,TGTGCCAGCAGCGAAAACCTCGACAGGGGGGGAAACACTGAAGCTTTCTTT,CASSENLDRGGNTEAFF
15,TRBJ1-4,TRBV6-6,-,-,TGTGCCAGCAGCTCCCTGTCACCCCCGGGGGAAAAACTGTTTTTT,CASSSLSPPGEKLFF